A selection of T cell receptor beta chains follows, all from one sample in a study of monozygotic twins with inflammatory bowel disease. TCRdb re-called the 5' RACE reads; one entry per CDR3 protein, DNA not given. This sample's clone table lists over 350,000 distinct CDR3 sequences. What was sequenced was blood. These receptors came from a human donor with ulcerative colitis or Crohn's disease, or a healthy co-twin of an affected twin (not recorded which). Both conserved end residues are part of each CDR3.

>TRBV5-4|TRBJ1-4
CASSSGGRPNEKLFF
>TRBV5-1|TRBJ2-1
CASNGGGAPYNEQFF
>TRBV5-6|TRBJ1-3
CASSLDRESSGNTIYF
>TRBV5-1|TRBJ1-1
CASSLALTGPGTEAFF
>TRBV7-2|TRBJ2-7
CASSRTSGGYEQYF
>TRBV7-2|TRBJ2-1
CASSNDRAAEQFF
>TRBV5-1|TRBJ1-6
CASSDQGSNNSPLHF
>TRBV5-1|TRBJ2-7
CASSLDPGETYEQYF
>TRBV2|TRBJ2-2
CASSEPEDRGDTGELFF
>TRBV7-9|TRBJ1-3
CASSQVGGSGNTIYF
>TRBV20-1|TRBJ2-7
CSARRINPHEQYF
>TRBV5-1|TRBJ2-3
CASSHSRGGSTDTQYF
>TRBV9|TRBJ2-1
CASSLQLAGADRSYNEQFF
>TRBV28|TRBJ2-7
CASSSYRGLSEQYF
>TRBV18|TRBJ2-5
CASSPSSGRVETQYF
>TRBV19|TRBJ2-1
CASSIRSGGNYNEQFF
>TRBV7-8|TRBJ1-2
CASSSGQGSLALGYTF
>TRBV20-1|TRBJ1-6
CSARSTGTEWSPLHF
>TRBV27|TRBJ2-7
CASSLLDRTQQYF
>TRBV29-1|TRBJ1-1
CSVDARYQNTEAFF
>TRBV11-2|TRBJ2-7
CASSLETTVGFNRYEQYF
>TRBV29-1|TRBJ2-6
CSATRDTFSGANVLTF
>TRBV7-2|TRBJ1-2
CASSDPSYGYTF
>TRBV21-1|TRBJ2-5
CASSKNPTGVQETQYF
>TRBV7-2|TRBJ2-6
CASSFSGMTGANVLTF
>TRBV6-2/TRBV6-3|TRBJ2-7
CASSYSGTSTYEQYF
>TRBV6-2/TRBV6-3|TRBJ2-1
CASSSSGTGSNEQFF
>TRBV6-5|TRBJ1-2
CASSYVTGRYYGYTF
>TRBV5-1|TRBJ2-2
CASSFLQGSVGELFF
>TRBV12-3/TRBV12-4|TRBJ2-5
CASSLAPQAVQETQYF
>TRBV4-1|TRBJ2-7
CASRELAASYEQYF
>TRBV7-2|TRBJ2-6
CASSLGLNSGANVLTF
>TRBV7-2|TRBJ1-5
CASSLGRKQPQHF
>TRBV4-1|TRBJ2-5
CASSQAGTSGVKTQYF
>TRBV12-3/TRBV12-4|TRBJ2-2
CASSLGGGGNTGELFF
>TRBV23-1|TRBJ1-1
CASSQSEARSPSNTEAFF
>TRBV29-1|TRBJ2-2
CSVVPGDTGELFF
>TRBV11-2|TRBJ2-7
CASSLGLRSYEQYF
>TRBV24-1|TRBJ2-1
CATSDFRGYNEQFF